These 30 T cell receptor beta chains were sequenced from one sample in a study of blood T cell repertoires in COVID-19. Libraries were prepared by immunoSEQ multiplex PCR; TCRdb keeps only in-frame clonotypes and omits some of them. The sample contains approximately 190,000 clones, around four fifths of which appear only once. The sample taken for sequencing was peripheral blood. These TCRs come from a man under 40 with active or convalescent COVID-19.

The chain combines TRBV18 with TRBJ2-6; D unclear. V lost 6 bases and J 2 bases, leaving 20 bases between the germline ends. The CDR3 totals 18 residues. Germline CDR1 reads KGHSH; CDR2 reads LQKENI. CDR3 DNA: TGTGCCAGCTCCCCCAGCGTCGGCGGCGCCGCTGGGGCCAACGTCCTGACTTTC. Translated, it gives CASSPSVGGAAGANVLTF.

CDR3: CASSEAGGQGYTF. In DNA form, the CDR3 reads TGTGCCAGCAGTGAAGCAGGGGGCCAAGGCTACACCTTC. V and J are TRBV2 and TRBJ1-2; 7 bases line up with TRBD1. Germline lookup yields CDR1 SNHLY and CDR2 FYNNEI. This CDR3 contains 13 residues. V lost 0 bases to trimming and J lost 8 bases; unmatched junction nucleotides: 3.

The V and J genes are TRBV6-4 and TRBJ1-1; no clear D. Trimming cost V 3 bases and J 3 bases, with 8 bases left between them. The CDR3 consists of 13 residues. Germline V gives CDR1 MRHNA, CDR2 SNTAGT. The CDR3 is CASSESVYTEAFF. Written as DNA, the CDR3 is TGTGCCAGCAGTGAGAGCGTTTACACTGAAGCTTTCTTT.

The J gene is TRBJ1-1, the V gene TRBV19; D is perhaps TRBD1 (6 bases). With 5 bases removed from V and 4 bases from J, the gap between germline ends came to 14 bases. The CDR3 sequence is 14 residues long. CDR1 and CDR2 from the germline V gene are LNHDA and SQIVND (reference sequence). The CDR3 region is CASSPERGGTEAFF. The CDR3 nucleotides read TGTGCCAGTAGTCCCGAGAGGGGGGGCACTGAAGCTTTCTTT.

The chain recombines TRBV12-5 with TRBJ2-1; 13 nucleotides line up with TRBD2. The CDR3 totals 15 residues. V was clipped by 5 bases and J by 10 bases; unmatched bases: 8. Germline-derived CDR1 and CDR2 are LGHNT and FRNRAP. CDR3 residues: CASGQTGLAGWEQFF. The DNA for the CDR3 is TGTGCTAGTGGTCAAACGGGACTAGCGGGATGGGAGCAGTTCTTC.

This chain joins TRBV19 and TRBJ1-2, with D possibly TRBD1 on 5 matching bases. The CDR3 consists of 16 residues. Trimming took 6 bases from V and 8 from J, leaving 25 bases between them. Looked up from germline, CDR1 is LNHDA and CDR2 is SQIVND (reference sequence). The CDR3 DNA is TGTGCCAGTAGCACGGCCGGGACTGCCTCCGTCAGAGGCTACACCTTC. It encodes CASSTAGTASVRGYTF.

This clone was counted once. The chain employs TRBV4-1 and TRBJ2-3; perhaps TRBD1 as D (5 bases). CDR1 is MGHRA and CDR2 is YSYEKL in the germline V gene. The CDR3 has 16 amino acids. The ends were cut back, 1 base at V and 0 bases at J, with 11 bases in the middle. Here the CDR3 DNA reads TGCGCCAGCAGCCAAGGGTCAGGGCCTAGCACAGATACGCAGTATTTT. It translates to CASSQGSGPSTDTQYF.

The chain uses TRBV2 and TRBJ1-2; TRBD1 agrees at 8 bases. V lost 6 bases to trimming and J lost 0 bases; unmatched junction nucleotides: 3. The germline CDR1 and CDR2 sequences are SNHLY and FYNNEI. The CDR3 is 14 amino acids. CDR3 in DNA: TGTGCCAGCAGAGGACAGGGAGCTAACTATGGCTACACCTTC. This codes for CASRGQGANYGYTF.

CDR3 region: CASSFDGTGVHEQYF. The CDR3 DNA reads TGCGCCAGCAGCTTTGATGGGACAGGGGTCCACGAGCAGTACTTC. V and J are TRBV5-1 and TRBJ2-7, with 10 positions matching TRBD1. The CDR3 is 15 residues long. Germline assignment: CDR1 SGHRS and CDR2 YFSETQ. With V trimmed by 2 bases and J by 5 bases, 7 bases remained unmatched.

This sequence joins TRBV5-1 and TRBJ2-7; 8 bases match TRBD2. J gave up 1 base and V 4 bases, and 7 bases lay outside the gene matches. In germline, CDR1 is SGHRS, CDR2 YFSETQ. There are 15 residues in the CDR3. CDR3 nucleotide sequence: TGCGCCAGCAGCCCTACCGGGGGGGGGTCCTACGAGCAGTACTTC. This codes for CASSPTGGGSYEQYF.

This chain joins TRBV7-2 and TRBJ1-1; D not resolved. CDR1 is SGHTA and CDR2 is FQGNSA in the germline V gene. V was clipped by 2 bases and J by 2 bases, with 6 bases between them. The CDR3 is 13 amino acids. The CDR3 DNA follows: TGTGCCAGCAGCTTACTCAGTAACACTGAAGCTTTCTTT. Translating gives CASSLLSNTEAFF.

The chain uses TRBV28 and TRBJ1-2; D is unresolved. CDR3 length: 12 amino acids. V was trimmed by 2 bases and J by 8 bases, leaving 9 bases between them. Germline CDR1 and CDR2: MDHEN and SYDVKM. CDR3 DNA: TGTGCCAGCAGTTTAAACAGTGGAGGCTACACCTTC. Its translation is CASSLNSGGYTF.

V usage is TRBV7-9 and J usage is TRBJ1-1; 8 nucleotides align to TRBD1. Germline CDR1 reads SEHNR; CDR2 reads FQNEAQ (reference sequence). The length of the CDR3 is 16 residues. The V gene end was trimmed by 4 bases and the J gene end by 2 bases; junction bases not matched to a gene: 9. Here the CDR3 reads CASSSNLDRVNTEAFF. CDR3 sequence (DNA): TGTGCCAGCAGCTCAAATCTGGACAGGGTCAACACTGAAGCTTTCTTT.

The rearrangement links TRBV28 to TRBJ2-3, with a tentative D call TRBD1 (6 bases). Germline values: CDR1 MDHEN, CDR2 SYDVKM. The CDR3 consists of 13 residues. The V end was cut by 5 bases, the J end by 10 bases, with 16 bases between. CDR3 nucleotide sequence: TGTGCCAGCAGTCGTGATCAGGGGAACGCGCAGTATTTT. This encodes CASSRDQGNAQYF.

Concerning this clone itself: At the DNA level, this CDR3 is encoded by other sequences in the same sample as well. The chain joins TRBV19 to TRBJ1-3, with D perhaps matching TRBD1 (6 bases). Germline lookup yields CDR1 LNHDA and CDR2 SQIVND (reference sequence). Deletions cut 4 bases from V and 2 bases from J, with 9 bases between. CDR3 length equals 14 residues. The CDR3 region is CASSKTGAGNTIYF. The CDR3 DNA reads TGTGCCAGTAGTAAGACAGGAGCTGGAAACACCATATATTTT.

The chain carries TRBV15 and TRBJ2-1; D is undetermined. Deletions cut 2 bases from V and 8 bases from J, with 16 bases between. The CDR3 sequence is 15 residues long. Germline lookup yields CDR1 LNHNV and CDR2 YYDKDF (reference sequence). CDR3 amino acids: CATSRRSLAVHEQFF. The CDR3, as DNA: TGTGCCACCAGCAGAAGGTCGTTAGCTGTGCATGAGCAGTTCTTC. The entire variable domain, with the rest obtained from reference TRBV15 and TRBJ2-1, is as follows: DAMVIQNPRYQVTQFGKPVTLSCSQTLNHNVMYWYQQKSSQAPKLLFHYYDKDFNNEADTPDNFQSRRPNTSFCFLDIRSPGLGDTAMYLCATSRRSLAVHEQFFGPGTRLTVL.

The rearrangement links TRBV9 to TRBJ2-2, with 8 bases identical to TRBD1. Germline V gives CDR1 SGDLS, CDR2 YYNGEE. The CDR3 spans 18 residues. The V segment lost 0 bases and the J segment 6 bases; nucleotides outside the gene matches: 13. In DNA, the CDR3 is TGTGCCAGCAGCGTAGGATTAACCGGGACAGGATTCGCCGGGGAGCTGTTTTTT. As protein: CASSVGLTGTGFAGELFF.

The chain carries TRBV2 and TRBJ2-3; 9 bases line up with TRBD2. V dropped 4 bases and J dropped 4; count of bases not matched to a gene: 9. The CDR3 totals 16 residues. Germline-derived CDR1 and CDR2 are SNHLY and FYNNEI. The chain's CDR3 is CASSGKASGAPDTQYF. CDR3 coding DNA: TGTGCCAGCAGTGGGAAGGCTAGCGGGGCCCCAGATACGCAGTATTTT.

About this clone itself: Other DNA variants within this sample encode the same CDR3. This chain links TRBV30 with TRBJ1-4; 7 nucleotides align to TRBD1. V lost 0 bases and J lost 5; bases outside the gene matches: 0. The germline V gene has CDR1 GTSNPN and CDR2 SVGIG (reference sequence). The CDR3 extends over 13 amino acids. The CDR3 DNA reads TGTGCCTGGAGTGTACAGGGGAATGAAAAACTGTTTTTT. Protein product: CAWSVQGNEKLFF.

This chain joins TRBV30 and TRBJ2-1; TRBD2 is a possible D gene (7 bases). Germline loops: CDR1 GTSNPN, CDR2 SVGIG (reference sequence). The CDR3 runs 15 residues. Trimming cost V 5 bases and J 9 bases, with 23 bases left between them. CDR3 bases: TGTGCCTGGTCGGGAGCTACCGGGGGGCACAGTGAGCAGTTCTTC. Its translation: CAWSGATGGHSEQFF.

This clone appeared a single time. The CDR3 sequence: CASSLLGQDPRDTQYF. Here the CDR3 DNA reads TGCGCCAGCAGCTTGCTGGGACAGGACCCTCGAGATACGCAGTATTTT. V is TRBV5-1 and J is TRBJ2-3; 8 nucleotides match TRBD1. Trimming took 1 base from V and 5 from J; bases not matched to a gene: 9. Germline V CDR1 and CDR2: SGHRS, YFSETQ. The CDR3 spans 16 residues.

The V gene is TRBV4-2, the J gene TRBJ2-5, with 14 bases identical to TRBD2. Germline CDR1 LGHNA, CDR2 YNFKEQ. This CDR3 contains 18 residues. V was pared by 4 bases and J by 3 bases, with 10 bases of the junction left unmatched. The CDR3 DNA sequence: TGTGCCAGCAGCCTTACGGGACTAGCGGGGGTCCAAAAAGAGACCCAGTACTTC. Its protein is CASSLTGLAGVQKETQYF.

The chain links TRBV10-1 to TRBJ1-1; no firm D call. The length of the CDR3 is 14 residues. Trimming took off 3 bases at V and 4 bases at J, with 12 bases between the two ends. Looked up from germline, CDR1 is WNHNN and CDR2 is SYGVQD (reference sequence). The CDR3: CASSEREVGTEAFF. The CDR3 coding sequence is TGCGCCAGCAGTGAACGGGAAGTGGGCACTGAAGCTTTCTTT.

The sample holds one count of this clone. V is TRBV24-1 and J is TRBJ2-2; TRBD1 agrees at 8 bases. The CDR3 runs to 15 residues. CDR1 KGHDR and CDR2 SFDVKD come from the germline V gene. The ends lost 3 bases at V and 6 bases at J; junction bases unmatched: 5. The CDR3 loop is CATSDEDRDAGELFF. DNA of the CDR3: TGTGCCACCAGTGATGAGGACAGGGACGCCGGGGAGCTGTTTTTT.

This sequence joins TRBV27 and TRBJ1-1; the D gene is possibly TRBD1 (6 bases). The CDR3 loop spans 16 amino acids. Germline V lookup: CDR1 MNHEY, CDR2 SMNVEV (reference sequence). The V end lost 2 bases, the J end lost 2 bases, and 15 bases lay between the germline ends. The CDR3 bases are TGTGCCAGCAGTTTAGGGGGCCCCGTTTTAAACACTGAAGCTTTCTTT. It codes for CASSLGGPVLNTEAFF.

This clone was found a few times. The chain couples TRBV28 to TRBJ1-1, with 9 bases matching TRBD1. The CDR3 runs to 14 residues. Germline V gene data show CDR1 as MDHEN and CDR2 as SYDVKM. Trimming at V came to 9 bases and at J to 2 bases, leaving 7 bases not matched to a gene. The CDR3 DNA reads TGTGCCAGTGCCGGGACAGGGTTTAACACTGAAGCTTTCTTT. Residues: CASAGTGFNTEAFF.

This chain links TRBV10-3 with TRBJ2-5, with TRBD2 identical over 9 bases. Germline CDR1 is ENHRY and CDR2 is SYGVKD. V lost 2 bases to trimming and J lost 1 base; unmatched junction nucleotides: 5. There are 16 residues in the CDR3. The DNA for the CDR3 is TGTGCCATCAGTGAGGGGGCTAGCGGGGTCCAAGAGACCCAGTACTTC. It is translated as CAISEGASGVQETQYF.

V is TRBV6-5 and J is TRBJ1-2; TRBD1 aligns across 7 bases. V shed 5 bases, J shed 0 bases, and the junction held 3 bases outside the gene matches. Germline lookup yields CDR1 MNHEY and CDR2 SVGAGI. The length of the CDR3 is 14 residues. Here the CDR3 reads CASSTGVTNYGYTF. The CDR3 nucleotides are TGTGCCAGCAGTACAGGGGTCACTAACTATGGCTACACCTTC.

The chain employs TRBV24-1 and TRBJ2-5; D might be TRBD2 (5 bases). Germline V gene lookup returns CDR1 KGHDR and CDR2 SFDVKD. The CDR3 extends over 15 amino acids. V lost 5 bases and J lost 2, with 14 bases in between. CDR3 sequence: CATSGRTGSQETQYF. CDR3 DNA sequence: TGTGCCACCAGTGGAAGGACGGGATCTCAAGAGACCCAGTACTTC.

The chain employs TRBV27 and TRBJ1-2; TRBD1 matches 7 bases. The CDR3 runs to 19 residues. V trimming: 5 bases; J trimming: 4 bases; junction bases outside the gene matches: 22. Germline V gives CDR1 MNHEY, CDR2 SMNVEV (reference sequence). CDR3 sequence: CASSPRALLAGTDVYGYTF. The CDR3 DNA is TGTGCCAGCAGTCCTAGGGCCCTACTTGCCGGGACAGACGTCTATGGCTACACCTTC.